Given below is one TCR beta chain in context. As yet, its antigen is unknown. The PCR used 60 Vbeta and 13 Jbeta primers. Generated by immunoSEQ multiplex PCR, the TCRdb table keeps only in-frame clones and is missing some. Its table lists some 31,000 clones. This sample was included in a study of cytomegalovirus exposure and HLA in healthy donors. Study-wide results and limits: Later on, a genetic analysis was performed. It linked a missense variant in DCLRE1C with V- and J-gene trimming of TCR beta. Using the classifier, cytomegalovirus status was reportedly diagnosed with high specificity and sensitivity.

CDR3 length: 17 amino acids. CDR1 is LGHNA and CDR2 is YNFKEQ in the germline V gene. Trimming took 1 base from V and 0 from J, leaving 13 bases between them. This chain links TRBV4-2 with TRBJ1-3; perhaps TRBD1 as D (5 bases). Sequenced: PBMCs. This clonotype was sampled from a woman between 40 and 55 years old in good health and CMV-seropositive. As DNA, the CDR3 is TGTGCCAGCAGCCAAGTTTCGGGACTCAACTCTGGAAACACCATATATTTT. Protein sequence: CASSQVSGLNSGNTIYF.